The entry that follows covers one T cell receptor (beta chain) sequence. These data come from a study of blood T cell repertoires in COVID-19. Repertoires were generated with immunoSEQ multiplex PCR, while TCRdb's copy carries only in-frame clones and drops some. This sample has just over 250,000 clones, with 87% found just once. Germline CDR1 SGDLS, CDR2 YYNGEE. Trimming cost V 0 bases and J 2 bases, with 11 bases left between them. This CDR3 comprises 15 residues. The receptor was derived from a woman aged 45-65 years with acute or convalescent COVID-19. The rearrangement joins TRBV9 to TRBJ2-5; D is perhaps TRBD1 (5 bases). Sequencing was carried out using peripheral blood. CDR3 loop: CASSVAAGLQETQYF. For the CDR3, the DNA is TGTGCCAGCAGCGTAGCGGCAGGGCTGCAAGAGACCCAGTACTTC.